These T cell receptor beta chains were read from a single sample in a study of blood T cell repertoires in COVID-19. The method was immunoSEQ multiplex PCR; TCRdb's version includes in-frame clones alone and lacks a portion of them. The sample holds about 190,000 clones, almost 90% seen once. The sample was peripheral blood. The receptors derive from a man between 50 and 59 years old with acute or convalescent COVID-19. The CDR3 runs from the conserved cysteine through the conserved F or W. The order of the fields is J gene, D gene, V gene, CDR3 protein. The D gene is left open where the match is weak.

TRBJ2-1 | . | TRBV19 | CASSHYRVLHGDEQFF
TRBJ1-6 | TRBD1 | TRBV19 | CASRSDRAYNSPLHF
TRBJ2-3 | . | TRBV6-5 | CASSPKSGGAGF
TRBJ1-5 | . | TRBV18 | CASSSHSDQPQHF
TRBJ2-7 | . | TRBV10-3 | CAISPRDLYEQYF
TRBJ2-3 | TRBD1 | TRBV19 | CASSIDETGVRNTDTQYF
TRBJ2-5 | . | TRBV24-1 | CATSDSRRETQYF
TRBJ1-5 | . | TRBV6-5 | CASRYWEDQPQHF
TRBJ2-7 | . | TRBV28 | CASSLIRVLNYEQYF
TRBJ2-7 | . | TRBV5-6 | CASSPGDSPGLPVEQYF
TRBJ1-1 | TRBD1 | TRBV27 | CASSLSEGAGTEAFF
TRBJ2-7 | . | TRBV11-2 | CASSLGASSEQYF
TRBJ1-1 | . | TRBV19 | CASSIDRSTEAFF
TRBJ1-2 | . | TRBV4-1 | CASSQVPWQGFGYTF
TRBJ2-2 | TRBD2 | TRBV7-2 | CASSLVAGVRTGELFF
TRBJ1-4 | TRBD1 | TRBV19 | CASRHLQGDGKLFF
TRBJ1-5 | . | TRBV5-1 | CASSKDSNQPQHF
TRBJ2-6 | . | TRBV24-1 | CATSDDRHNSGANVLTF
TRBJ2-7 | TRBD2 | TRBV10-1 | CASSEGPGTKGGYEQYF
TRBJ2-7 | TRBD2 | TRBV27 | CASSLATSGYEQYF
TRBJ2-7 | . | TRBV7-2 | CASSLQGGAYEQYF
TRBJ2-4 | . | TRBV27 | CASSLFGGGPAKNIQYF
TRBJ1-1 | . | TRBV6-1 | CASSEQGSEAFF
TRBJ1-1 | . | TRBV28 | CASSFGGRGSNTEAFF
TRBJ1-4 | . | TRBV2 | CASSEDRINEKLFF
TRBJ2-1 | TRBD2 | TRBV5-1 | CASTSGTSGYNEQFF
TRBJ2-2 | TRBD1 | TRBV7-9 | CASSFKDRVFTGELFF
TRBJ1-2 | TRBD1 | TRBV28 | CASSSTGGDYGYTF
TRBJ2-3 | . | TRBV13 | CASSLGFGNTQYF
TRBJ1-6 | TRBD1 | TRBV18 | CASSPEGDRGISPLHF